This T cell receptor (beta chain) was sequenced in a study of vaccination and CD4 T cells after COVID-19. Across the study: Overlapping spike pools from SARS-CoV-2 and HCoV-NL63, HCoV-OC43 and HCoV-229E served as culture stimuli.

The V and J ends lost 3 bases and 3 bases respectively, with 15 bases between them. Germline V gene sequence: CDR1 DFQATT, CDR2 SNEGSKA (reference sequence). CDR3 length equals 15 residues. This clonotype has a handful of counts. Its cognate antigen is unknown. Cultured CD4+ T-cell DNA underwent Oncomine TCR Beta short-read sequencing. Genomic DNA was taken out of cultured CD4+ T cells by extraction. TCRdb passed the PCR reads through MiXCR, listing each CDR3 protein once. The data contain fewer than 20,000 distinct CDR3 sequences, roughly 60% of them singletons. Treatment reported: approximately 11-day PBMC culture with coronavirus spike peptide pools or control peptides (ViraFEST assay).

The sequence derives from a human donor who had recovered from COVID-19. The starting material was CD4+ T cells from blood, cultured in vitro, obtained before SARS-CoV-2 vaccination. This rearrangement joins TRBV20-1 to TRBJ2-4, with D possibly TRBD2 on 6 matching bases. The CDR3 is CSASRPGVGKNIQYF. The CDR3, as DNA: TGCAGTGCTAGTAGGCCGGGAGTGGGCAAAAACATTCAGTACTTC.